What follows are 7 T cell receptor beta chains derived from one specimen sequenced in a study of regulatory T cells in long-lasting Graves disease. Libraries of TCR beta came from iRepertoire HTBI primers plus Arm-PCR of CDR3 regions. TCRdb reprocessed the multiplex PCR reads via MiXCR and lists one record per CDR3 protein. This sample carries around 480,000 distinct CDR3 sequences, around 15% of them seen once, and the ten largest clones take approximately 25%. The time point denotes: newly diagnosed GD, antithyroid drugs for less than 3 months. Generation of the TCR library employed RNA extracted from PBMCs. The same sample was also used in a study of T cells in Graves' hyperthyroidism and ophthalmopathy.

Specimen: peripheral blood mononuclear cells (PBMCs), collected at new diagnosis, from a patient treated with antithyroid drugs. All receptors come from a woman between 40 and 65 years old with Graves disease.

This clonotype was seen a few times. This clone may be a read error of a much larger clone one base away. The chain has TRBV5-1 and TRBJ2-3, with D unresolved. Trimming left V 0 bases short and J 0 bases short, with 11 bases between. The CDR3 totals 16 residues. Germline V gene data show CDR1 as SGHRS and CDR2 as YFSETQ. In DNA form, the CDR3 reads TGCGCCAGCAGCTTGGGGCCCCTAGAAAGCACAGATACGCAGTATTTT. Residues: CASSLGPLESTDTQYF.

This clonotype occurred many times. The chain employs TRBV6-2 or TRBV6-3 and TRBJ1-5; D is uncertain. The germline V gene has CDR1 MNHEY and CDR2 SVGEGT. Trimming left V 5 bases short and J 7 bases short, with 12 bases between. The CDR3 is 13 amino acids. The DNA of the CDR3 is TGTGCCAGCAGTATTTGGGGAGGCCAGCCCCAGCATTTT. Protein sequence: CASSIWGGQPQHF.

This clonotype was counted a few times. This rearrangement joins TRBV13 to TRBJ2-5; TRBD1 matches 7 bases. CDR1 PRHDT and CDR2 FYEKMQ come from the germline V gene (reference sequence). The CDR3 length is 17 residues. The trim removed 3 bases at V and 4 bases at J, leaving 14 bases unmatched. As DNA, the CDR3 is TGTGCCAGCAGCTTCCCTTCCGGGACAGCTAATGGAGAGACCCAGTACTTC. This sequence encodes CASSFPSGTANGETQYF.

This clonotype was seen at least ten times. The rearrangement joins TRBV20-1 to TRBJ1-4; D is possibly TRBD1 (6 bases). With 5 bases removed from V and 0 bases from J, the gap between germline ends came to 7 bases. The CDR3 contains 13 residues. Germline V gene sequence: CDR1 DFQATT, CDR2 SNEGSKA (reference sequence). The CDR3 reads CSAHRATNEKLFF. The CDR3 DNA follows: TGCAGTGCTCACAGGGCAACTAATGAAAAACTGTTTTTT.

This clonotype was recorded at least ten times. This chain connects TRBV27 to TRBJ2-7; 10 bases align to TRBD1. Germline loops: CDR1 MNHEY, CDR2 SMNVEV (reference sequence). Trimming removed 5 bases from V and 3 bases from J; junction bases left unmatched: 7. The CDR3 has 15 residues. The CDR3 protein is CASSRSTGGVYEQYF. The DNA of the CDR3 is TGTGCCAGCAGTAGATCGACAGGGGGCGTCTACGAGCAGTACTTC.

This clonotype was seen many times. The genes are TRBV19 and TRBJ1-1; D uncertain. The CDR3 contains 13 residues. V lost 2 bases, J lost 4 bases, and 8 bases lay in between. The germline CDR1 and CDR2 sequences are LNHDA and SQIVND (reference sequence). The CDR3 loop is CASSIPGGTEAFF. CDR3 sequence (DNA): TGTGCCAGTAGTATACCGGGAGGCACTGAAGCTTTCTTT.

This clonotype was counted only a few times. Just one base apart from a much larger clone, this may be a read error. The V and J genes are TRBV28 and TRBJ2-1; 8 positions match TRBD1. The CDR3 is 15 residues long. J was trimmed by 7 bases and V by 6 bases; bases with no gene match: 11. Germline values: CDR1 MDHEN, CDR2 SYDVKM. In DNA, the CDR3 is TGTGCCAGCAGAATGGACAGGGAGTCTTGGAATGAGCAGTTCTTC. It codes for CASRMDRESWNEQFF.